One T cell receptor (beta chain) is described in this entry. The target antigen is unknown. Thawed PBMCs were FACS-sorted into unstimulated CD4+CD25+CD127- regulatory T cells, CD4+CD25- non-regulatory cells, CD4 and CD8 cells. The CDR3 runs 12 residues. V lost 1 base to trimming and J lost 7 bases, with 5 bases between them. Germline V lookup: CDR1 SGHDN, CDR2 FVKESK. Assay used: immunoSEQ multiplex PCR; TCRdb lists only in-frame clones, some missing. The table shows some 90,000 clones, with roughly nine tenths occurring only once. This entry comes from a study of Tregs in tolerant kidney transplant recipients. Findings and caveats of the study: Findings come from small patient numbers and require larger validation.

The chain is built from TRBV14 and TRBJ2-4; D is unclear. The sequence was collected from a human donor in good health. Sequenced sample: CD8+ T cells from blood. For the CDR3, the DNA is TGTGCCAGCAGCCAAGTTACGAACATTCAGTACTTC. Protein product: CASSQVTNIQYF. The variable domain in full, with the rest retrieved from reference TRBV14 and TRBJ2-4, is EAGVTQFPSHSVIEKGQTVTLRCDPISGHDNLYWYRRVMGKEIKFLLHFVKESKQDESGMPNNRFLAERTGGTYSTLKVQPAELEDSGVYFCASSQVTNIQYFGAGTRLSVL.